This T cell receptor (beta chain) was identified during a study of blood T cell repertoires in COVID-19. In the study overall: Whether acute or convalescent, the COVID-19 samples came from the United States, Italy and Spain. T cells, B-cell-depleted T cells, or PBMCs provided the cDNA or gDNA that served as material.

Patients at the Seattle site were enrolled during active infection and followed longitudinally. Per the authors' pipeline: Amplifying reference gene primers gave estimates of nucleated cell counts. Only in-frame clones appear in the TCRdb table, and some are missing; sequencing was by immunoSEQ multiplex PCR. V, J and clone size reflect that table, while D and trimming were determined from the DNA. This sample has approximately 290,000 clones, with over 75% found just once. The germline CDR1 and CDR2 sequences are MNHEY and SVGAGI. The CDR3 is 16 residues long. V lost 0 bases and J 4 bases, leaving 12 bases between the germline ends.

The TCR sequence derives from a human donor with COVID-19, enrolled during active disease. The donor label of this sample is uncertain. Material: peripheral blood. The J gene is TRBJ2-2, the V gene TRBV6-5; D possibly corresponds to TRBD1 (6 bases). The CDR3 sequence: CASSYSKPQGTGELFF. In nucleotides, the CDR3 is TGTGCCAGCAGTTACTCAAAGCCACAGGGCACCGGGGAGCTGTTTTTT.